A selection of T cell receptor beta chains follows, all from one sample in a study of early T cells in non-severe SARS-CoV-2 infection. A single record per CDR3 protein comes from TCRdb applying MiXCR to the 5' RACE reads. The sample yields roughly 61,000 distinct CDR3 sequences, around 13% seen once. The sequenced sample was whole blood, obtained at baseline. The receptor source for this set is an adult who was a healthcare worker with PCR-confirmed SARS-CoV-2 infection or an uninfected control (not recorded which). Each CDR3 is given with its conserved first and last residue. The order of the fields is V gene, D gene, clone size, J gene, CDR3 protein, CDR3 DNA. A D gene is named only where the DNA matches it firmly. The size entry is marked missing in some rows and otherwise reads once, few, many or a size class.

>TRBV10-2|-|-|TRBJ2-5
CASSELVSQETQYF
TGCGCCAGCAGTGAGTTAGTCAGCCAAGAGACCCAGTACTTC
>TRBV9|-|many|TRBJ2-5
CASSVAGGARETQYF
TGTGCCAGCAGCGTAGCCGGAGGGGCCCGGGAGACCCAGTACTTC
>TRBV10-1|-|many|TRBJ1-1
CASSARGSSEAFF
TGCGCCAGCAGCGCAAGGGGATCATCTGAAGCTTTCTTT
>TRBV19|-|few|TRBJ2-7
CASGHQPYEQYF
TGTGCCAGCGGACACCAACCCTACGAGCAGTACTTC
>TRBV5-1|-|-|TRBJ2-3
CASSLVQGTTDTQYF
TGCGCCAGCAGCTTGGTCCAGGGGACCACAGATACGCAGTATTTT
>TRBV28|TRBD1|few|TRBJ1-1
CASSAPTGRNTEAFF
TGTGCCAGCAGTGCCCCGACAGGGCGGAACACTGAAGCTTTCTTT
>TRBV7-3|-|many|TRBJ2-1
CASSQRSGGEYNEQFF
TGTGCCAGCAGCCAGAGGTCTGGCGGGGAATACAATGAGCAGTTCTTC
>TRBV14|TRBD1|-|TRBJ2-5
CASSQLFPVGRGYQETQYF
TGTGCCAGCAGCCAACTATTTCCCGTTGGCAGGGGGTACCAAGAGACCCAGTACTTC
>TRBV24-1|-|many|TRBJ1-5
CATSLGAYPQHF
TGTGCCACCAGTCTGGGGGCGTATCCCCAGCATTTT
>TRBV7-9|-|many|TRBJ1-1
CASSYRADTEAFF
TGTGCCAGCAGCTACAGGGCTGACACTGAAGCTTTCTTT
>TRBV14|-|-|TRBJ1-2
CASNSGVNYGYTF
TGTGCCAGCAATTCAGGAGTCAACTATGGCTACACCTTC
>TRBV12-3/TRBV12-4|-|-|TRBJ1-3
CASSRFTSSENTIYF
TGTGCCAGCAGCCGATTTACAAGCTCTGAAAACACCATATATTTT
>TRBV29-1|TRBD1|-|TRBJ2-7
CRIQGAWEQYF
TGCAGGATACAGGGGGCGTGGGAGCAGTACTTC
>TRBV7-8|TRBD1|few|TRBJ1-2
CASSFSRGYGYTF
TGTGCCAGCAGCTTCAGCAGGGGGTATGGCTACACCTTC
>TRBV2|-|-|TRBJ1-6
CAPKGHPNSPLHF
TGTGCCCCCAAGGGGCACCCGAATTCACCCCTCCACTTT
>TRBV4-1|TRBD2|-|TRBJ2-5
CASSPTSGTQETQYF
TGCGCCAGCAGCCCCACTAGCGGTACGCAAGAGACCCAGTACTTC
>TRBV5-1|TRBD2|few|TRBJ2-1
CASSLRAGGNNEQFF
TGCGCCAGCAGCTTGAGAGCGGGGGGAAACAATGAGCAGTTCTTC
>TRBV4-1|-|-|TRBJ2-5
CASSQDTQVEQETQYF
TGCGCCAGCAGCCAAGATACGCAGGTGGAGCAAGAGACCCAGTACTTC
>TRBV7-2|-|few|TRBJ1-1
CASSLVSVGTEAFF
TGTGCCAGCAGCTTAGTGTCGGTAGGCACTGAAGCTTTCTTT
>TRBV2|-|few|TRBJ1-4
CASSARVGATEKLFF
TGTGCCAGCAGTGCCAGGGTAGGGGCTACTGAAAAACTGTTTTTT
>TRBV7-9|-|few|TRBJ1-1
CASSLQGQNTEAFF
TGTGCCAGCAGCTTGCAGGGGCAGAACACTGAAGCTTTCTTT
>TRBV4-2|TRBD2|few|TRBJ2-1
CASSQAAGEATEQFF
TGTGCCAGCAGCCAAGCAGCGGGGGAGGCTACTGAGCAGTTCTTC
>TRBV7-2|-|-|TRBJ2-7
CASSLEGLARSYEQYF
TGTGCCAGCAGCTTAGAAGGCCTAGCGAGAAGCTACGAGCAGTACTTC
>TRBV20-1|-|-|TRBJ2-2
CSRGSQKVGELFF
TGCAGTAGAGGGTCCCAGAAAGTCGGGGAGCTGTTTTTT
>TRBV4-3|-|many|TRBJ1-1
CASSQELWGEAFF
TGCGCCAGCAGCCAAGAGCTGTGGGGTGAAGCTTTCTTT
>TRBV7-6|TRBD2|-|TRBJ2-1
CASSFMVAGDSGEQFF
TGTGCCAGCAGCTTTATGGTAGCGGGAGACTCGGGTGAGCAGTTCTTC
>TRBV29-1|-|many|TRBJ2-3
CSVESLFDTQYF
TGCAGCGTTGAATCCCTTTTCGATACGCAGTATTTT
>TRBV10-2|TRBD2|-|TRBJ2-1
CASSESLAGTTHWEQFF
TGCGCCAGCAGTGAGTCCTTAGCGGGGACCACACATTGGGAGCAGTTCTTC
>TRBV7-6|-|few|TRBJ2-7
CASSLAVGGHEQYF
TGTGCCAGCAGCTTAGCTGTCGGGGGGCACGAGCAGTACTTC
>TRBV30|TRBD2|-|TRBJ2-1
CAWSTGLAPPEQFF
TGTGCCTGGAGTACCGGACTAGCCCCCCCTGAGCAGTTCTTC
>TRBV4-3|TRBD1|-|TRBJ1-1
CASSQTTGGGNTEAFF
TGCGCCAGCAGCCAAACAACAGGGGGCGGGAACACTGAAGCTTTCTTT
>TRBV20-1|-|-|TRBJ1-2
CSVGGEKSSNYGYTF
TGCAGTGTCGGGGGGGAGAAGTCCTCTAACTATGGCTACACCTTC
>TRBV29-1|-|few|TRBJ2-5
CSVSQETQYF
TGCAGCGTTTCACAAGAGACCCAGTACTTC
>TRBV7-2|TRBD1|-|TRBJ2-5
CASSLDRGRGETQYF
TGTGCCAGCAGCCTCGACAGGGGGCGTGGGGAGACCCAGTACTTC
>TRBV6-2/TRBV6-3|-|-|TRBJ2-1
CASGINEQFF
TGTGCCAGCGGCATCAATGAGCAGTTCTTC
>TRBV7-2|-|-|TRBJ1-1
CASSSTHAQREAFF
TGTGCCAGCAGCTCCACCCACGCACAGAGGGAAGCTTTCTTT
>TRBV5-1|-|-|TRBJ1-5
CASSFDWGQPQHF
TGCGCCAGCAGCTTCGATTGGGGACAGCCCCAGCATTTT
>TRBV6-5|-|-|TRBJ1-5
CASSSRNNQPQHF
TGTGCCAGCAGTTCTCGAAACAATCAGCCCCAGCATTTT